Sequencing of this T cell receptor (beta chain) was carried out in a study of tumor-infiltrating lymphocytes in primary liver carcinoma (dated 2017 in TCRdb). Turning to the overall study: Of the five patients (three men and two women, aged 30 to 69 years), four had hepatocellular carcinoma and one had combined HCC and intrahepatic cholangiocarcinoma. For each liver tumor, the study sampled five regions along with adjacent normal tissue and blood, and applied TCRbeta repertoire sequencing, expression microarrays and whole-exome sequencing. Tumors of the five patients were stage T1-T3 N0M0 with maximum diameters of roughly 4 to 10 cm. A total of roughly 35 specimens from 5 patients went through TCRbeta repertoire sequencing, namely 25 tumor regions, 5 adjacent noncancerous liver tissues and 5 peripheral blood samples. Repertoires from technical replicates were highly reproducible, with mean shared-clone rates about 0.91 and correlation coefficients above 0.95. Each sample produced roughly 3.65 to 8 million productive TCRbeta reads, and read depth showed no significant difference between tissue types. To link TCRbeta repertoire diversity to the local molecular phenotype, the 20 to 25 tumor region samples were profiled with Agilent mRNA microarrays. Findings and caveats that apply to the study as a whole: The top 250 clones accounted for a significantly greater share of the repertoire in tumors than in blood (p = 0.039). Consistent with antigen-driven expansion, pairs of tumor regions showed higher repertoire overlap (mean around 36%) than either tumor-adjacent pairs (about 17%) or tumor-blood pairs (approximately 14%). Only about 7.5-25% of top clones were found in all five regions of a tumor, suggesting spatial heterogeneity of tumor-infiltrating T cells. Since the samples were bulk and unsorted, there was no way to compare CD4+ and CD8+ T cell repertoires. Only the TCR beta chain was sequenced, so true repertoire diversity is likely underestimated because unpaired alpha chains were not captured. With just four or five patients in the study, the authors point out that the findings should be validated in a larger study.

In its sample, this clonotype was seen a few times. No cognate antigen has been identified for it. This may be a read error, as it is one base from a much larger clone. Total RNA and DNA were co-extracted without cell sorting from around 20-30 mg of bulk tissue using the AllPrep DNA/RNA mini kit. Between late 2015 and March 2016, about 5 patients in China with histopathologically diagnosed primary liver carcinoma had their tumors surgically resected. Patients had chronic HBV infection and were treatment-naive at sampling. Each tumor was sampled at five spatially separated regions: the tumor centre plus the superior, inferior, left-lateral and right-lateral poles. Histology showed that every tumor sample contained more than 80% viable tumor cells. Each fresh piece of tumor and adjacent tissue was cut in two, with one half stored in RNAlater at -80 degrees C and the other half sent for histology. TCRbeta-specific cDNA was reverse-transcribed from around 0.45 ug total RNA using a constant-region primer and ProtoScript II reverse transcriptase. The TCRbeta libraries were prepared through three rounds of nested multiplex PCR following a slightly modified ARM-PCR procedure. Sample barcodes and Illumina adapters were added in a final 25-cycle PCR using Deep VentR polymerase. Amplicons of 200-500 bp were gel-purified with a QIAquick gel extraction kit before sequencing. The TCRbeta amplicons were sequenced with 250-bp paired-end reads on an Illumina HiSeq 2500. The original pipeline was this. Trimmomatic v0.33 was used to quality-trim the reads, and FLASH v1.2.11 was used to merge paired reads so that full CDR3 sequences could be recovered. MiGEC v1.2.1b assigned V, D and J germline segments to the rearranged TCRbeta sequences. VDJtools v1.0.0 computed clonotype statistics and Shannon-Wiener diversity indices. To cut down on sampling bias, every analysis after diversity analysis relied on just the 250 most abundant clonotypes from each sample. TCRdb reanalyzed the raw reads on its own, using fastp at Q25 for trimming and MiXCR for clone calling, and kept in-frame beta chains. Here each entry gathers all rows of one CDR3 protein and keeps the most common genes and DNA. The V and J calls were determined by TCRdb, not by the authors. The sample includes under 50,000 distinct CDR3 sequences, with 71% observed a single time. The ten largest clones capture about 29% of the sample.

The sample taken for sequencing was liver tumor tissue from sampling region 5. This sample's cell subset or site label indicates: tumor region T5, tumor centre. The receptor comes from a man aged 40-55 years with primary liver carcinoma and hepatitis B virus infection.

The CDR3 has the sequence CAISAPDSGDTQYF. The DNA sequence is given as TGTGCCATCAGTGCCCCGGACTCGGGAGATACGCAGTATTTT. The sequence is built from TRBV10-3 and TRBJ2-3; TRBD2 might be the D gene, on 5 matching bases. From the germline V gene, CDR1 is ENHRY and CDR2 is SYGVKD. V loses 4 bases of germline sequence and J loses 5 bases, and the interval between the two ends is 13 bases. The CDR3 starts with the cysteine, ends with the phenylalanine, and has 14 residues. The entry retains the CDR3 DNA only, 42 bases that are in frame from base 1.